A selection of T cell receptor beta chains follows, all from one sample in a study of CD8 T cells in ankylosing spondylitis. TCRdb independently ran MiXCR on the 5' RACE reads; one entry per CDR3 protein. Found here are fewer than 350,000 distinct CDR3 sequences, under 14% of them singletons; the top ten hold roughly 9.2%. The sequencing sample was made of blood, either unsorted or a sorted T cell fraction (not recorded which). All receptors come from a female donor with ankylosing spondylitis or in good health (not recorded which). CDR3s include the opening cysteine and the closing phenylalanine or tryptophan. D genes are given only for firm matches. Clone size is stated in some rows and not others, as once, few, many or a class when expanded.

V: TRBV7-9
J: TRBJ2-1
size: many
D: .
CDR3: CASSLAIDGNEQFF
DNA: TGTGCCAGCAGCTTAGCTATTGACGGAAATGAGCAGTTCTTC

V: TRBV5-1
J: TRBJ2-5
size: many
D: TRBD1
CDR3: CASSPKAGGETQYF
DNA: TGCGCCAGCAGTCCTAAAGCAGGGGGAGAGACCCAGTACTTC

V: TRBV12-3/TRBV12-4
J: TRBJ2-7
size: many
D: .
CDR3: CASSFVQGAYEQYF
DNA: TGTGCCAGCTCCTTCGTGCAGGGAGCCTACGAGCAGTACTTC

V: TRBV29-1
J: TRBJ2-7
size: many
D: TRBD1
CDR3: CSVTGGIEQYF
DNA: TGCAGCGTGACAGGGGGAATCGAGCAGTACTTC

V: TRBV20-1
J: TRBJ1-2
size: few
D: TRBD1
CDR3: CSAHGTGIQGDTF
DNA: TGCAGTGCGCACGGGACAGGGATTCAGGGCGACACCTTC

V: TRBV29-1
J: TRBJ1-5
size: .
D: TRBD1
CDR3: CSVVTGGINQPQHF
DNA: TGCAGCGTGGTGACAGGGGGCATCAATCAGCCCCAGCATTTT

V: TRBV24-1
J: TRBJ2-7
size: many
D: TRBD2
CDR3: CATSDHFTSGSCYEQYF
DNA: TGTGCCACCAGTGATCATTTTACTAGCGGGAGCTGTTACGAGCAGTACTTC

V: TRBV5-1
J: TRBJ1-4
size: .
D: TRBD1
CDR3: CASSLYRGPNEKLFF
DNA: TGCGCCAGCAGCCTATACAGGGGGCCGAATGAAAAACTGTTTTTT

V: TRBV11-2
J: TRBJ1-5
size: many
D: .
CDR3: CASSFDRNQPQHF
DNA: TGTGCCAGCAGCTTTGACAGGAATCAGCCCCAGCATTTT

V: TRBV6-5
J: TRBJ1-1
size: many
D: .
CDR3: CASSYDRAVTEAFF
DNA: TGTGCCAGCAGTTATGACCGGGCTGTAACTGAAGCTTTCTTT

V: TRBV11-2
J: TRBJ2-5
size: many
D: .
CDR3: CASSFPTVLAPESRRETQYF
DNA: TGTGCCAGCAGCTTCCCGACGGTCCTAGCGCCTGAGTCACGGCGAGAGACCCAGTACTTC

V: TRBV29-1
J: TRBJ1-5
size: .
D: .
CDR3: CSVAGLGQPQHF
DNA: TGCAGCGTTGCAGGGTTAGGTCAGCCCCAGCATTTT

V: TRBV20-1
J: TRBJ2-1
size: many
D: .
CDR3: CSARAPGVADPNEQFF
DNA: TGCAGTGCTAGAGCCCCGGGGGTAGCGGACCCCAATGAGCAGTTCTTC

V: TRBV5-1
J: TRBJ2-3
size: many
D: TRBD2
CDR3: CASSLTSGDTDTQYF
DNA: TGCGCCAGCAGCTTGACTAGCGGGGACACAGATACGCAGTATTTT

V: TRBV5-1
J: TRBJ2-5
size: few
D: TRBD1
CDR3: CASEPGQGYETQYF
DNA: TGCGCCAGCGAGCCGGGACAGGGTTACGAGACCCAGTACTTC

V: TRBV19
J: TRBJ1-5
size: few
D: .
CDR3: CATRATGNPNQPQHF
DNA: TGTGCCACGAGGGCTACCGGGAACCCAAATCAGCCCCAGCATTTT

V: TRBV7-6
J: TRBJ2-7
size: many
D: TRBD2
CDR3: CASSENPTSPYEQYF
DNA: TGTGCCAGCAGCGAAAACCCGACTAGCCCATACGAGCAGTACTTC

V: TRBV5-1
J: TRBJ2-5
size: many
D: TRBD1
CDR3: CASSLGQGAFQETQYF
DNA: TGCGCCAGCAGCTTGGGACAGGGGGCATTCCAAGAGACCCAGTACTTC

V: TRBV7-9
J: TRBJ2-1
size: .
D: .
CDR3: CASSPLTELYNEQFF
DNA: TGTGCCAGCAGCCCGTTAACCGAACTATACAATGAGCAGTTCTTC

V: TRBV7-2
J: TRBJ1-5
size: few
D: .
CDR3: CASTVKGGGGQPQHF
DNA: TGTGCCAGCACCGTAAAAGGGGGTGGGGGTCAGCCCCAGCATTTT

V: TRBV5-1
J: TRBJ2-2
size: many
D: .
CDR3: CASSLASTGSTGELFF
DNA: TGCGCCAGCAGCTTGGCCTCTACGGGGTCCACCGGGGAGCTGTTTTTT

V: TRBV20-1
J: TRBJ2-7
size: many
D: TRBD2
CDR3: CSANAGTSVYEQYF
DNA: TGCAGTGCTAACGCCGGGACTAGCGTTTACGAGCAGTACTTC

V: TRBV20-1
J: TRBJ2-7
size: .
D: .
CDR3: CSAAQSGFSYEQYF
DNA: TGCAGTGCTGCCCAGAGCGGCTTCTCCTACGAGCAGTACTTC

V: TRBV3-1
J: TRBJ2-5
size: many
D: .
CDR3: CASTNGWGYVETQYF
DNA: TGTGCCAGCACCAATGGGTGGGGATATGTGGAGACCCAGTACTTC

V: TRBV24-1
J: TRBJ2-3
size: many
D: TRBD2
CDR3: CATSGGSYTQYF
DNA: TGTGCCACCAGTGGCGGGAGTTATACGCAGTATTTT

V: TRBV20-1
J: TRBJ2-4
size: .
D: TRBD2
CDR3: CCARRASGSGAKNIQYF
DNA: TGCTGTGCTAGAAGGGCTAGCGGGAGTGGGGCCAAAAACATTCAGTACTTC

V: TRBV20-1
J: TRBJ2-7
size: many
D: .
CDR3: CSARIDNEQYF
DNA: TGCAGTGCTAGAATCGATAACGAGCAGTACTTC

V: TRBV20-1
J: TRBJ2-7
size: many
D: .
CDR3: CSALGRGSLTDEQYF
DNA: TGCAGTGCCTTGGGTCGAGGGAGTCTAACCGACGAGCAGTACTTC

V: TRBV20-1
J: TRBJ2-7
size: many
D: .
CDR3: CSARFRRTSSYEQYF
DNA: TGCAGTGCTAGATTTCGACGGACGAGCTCCTACGAGCAGTACTTC

V: TRBV12-3/TRBV12-4
J: TRBJ2-7
size: many
D: .
CDR3: CASSFTGDEQYF
DNA: TGTGCCAGCAGTTTTACAGGAGACGAGCAGTACTTC

V: TRBV5-1
J: TRBJ2-5
size: many
D: .
CDR3: CASSLVSERQETQYF
DNA: TGCGCCAGCAGCTTGGTCTCAGAGCGACAAGAGACCCAGTACTTC

V: TRBV25-1
J: TRBJ2-7
size: few
D: .
CDR3: CASSDPQGTIYEQYF
DNA: TGTGCCAGCAGTGACCCACAGGGAACCATCTACGAGCAGTACTTC

V: TRBV3-1
J: TRBJ1-2
size: .
D: .
CDR3: CASSPGTEHYGYTF
DNA: TGTGCCAGCAGCCCCGGGACGGAACACTATGGCTACACCTTC